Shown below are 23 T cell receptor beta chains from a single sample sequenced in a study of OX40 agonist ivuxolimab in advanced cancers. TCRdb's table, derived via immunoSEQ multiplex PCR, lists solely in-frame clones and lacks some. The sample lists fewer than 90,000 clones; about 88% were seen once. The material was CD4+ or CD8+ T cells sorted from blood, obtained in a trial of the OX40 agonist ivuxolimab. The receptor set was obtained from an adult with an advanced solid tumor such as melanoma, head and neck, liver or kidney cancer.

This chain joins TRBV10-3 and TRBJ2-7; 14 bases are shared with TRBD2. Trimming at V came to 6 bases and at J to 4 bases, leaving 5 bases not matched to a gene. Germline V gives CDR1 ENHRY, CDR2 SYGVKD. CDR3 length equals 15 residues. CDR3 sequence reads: CAISPGTSGRYEQYF. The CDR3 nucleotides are TGTGCCATCAGCCCCGGGACTAGCGGGAGATACGAGCAGTACTTC.

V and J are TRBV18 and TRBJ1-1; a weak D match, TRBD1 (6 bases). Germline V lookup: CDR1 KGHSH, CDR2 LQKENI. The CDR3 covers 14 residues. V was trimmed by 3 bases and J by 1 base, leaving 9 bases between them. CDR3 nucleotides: TGTGCCAGCTCACCGGGACATCCGAACACTGAAGCTTTCTTT. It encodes CASSPGHPNTEAFF.

The CDR3 DNA follows: TGTGCCTGGAGTGTACGGGGGCCAGAGACCCAGTACTTC. Protein: CAWSVRGPETQYF. The chain combines TRBV30 with TRBJ2-5, with D possibly being TRBD1 or TRBD2 (6 bases each). CDR3 length: 13 residues. Germline V gene sequence: CDR1 GTSNPN, CDR2 SVGIG (reference sequence). Trimming took off 0 bases at V and 4 bases at J, with 9 bases between the two ends.

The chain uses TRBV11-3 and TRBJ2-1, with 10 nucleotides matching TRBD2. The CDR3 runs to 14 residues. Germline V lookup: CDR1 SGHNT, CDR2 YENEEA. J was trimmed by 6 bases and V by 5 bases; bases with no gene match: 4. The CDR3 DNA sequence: TGTGCCAGCAGCCGGAGGACTAGCGGCAATGAGCAGTTCTTC. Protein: CASSRRTSGNEQFF.

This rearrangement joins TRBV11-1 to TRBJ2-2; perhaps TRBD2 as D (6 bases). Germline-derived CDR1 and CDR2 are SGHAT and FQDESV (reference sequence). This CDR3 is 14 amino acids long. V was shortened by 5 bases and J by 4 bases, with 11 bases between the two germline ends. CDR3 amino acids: CASSLLASTGELFF. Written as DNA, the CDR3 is TGTGCCAGCAGCCTTCTAGCGAGCACCGGGGAGCTGTTTTTT.

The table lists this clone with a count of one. CDR3 DNA: TGTGGCACAGGGTTACTCGGGGAGACCCAGTACTTC. As protein: CGTGLLGETQYF. The gene calls are TRBV6-5 and TRBJ2-5; maybe TRBD1 (6 bases). CDR3 length: 12 residues. The germline V gene has CDR1 MNHEY and CDR2 SVGAGI.

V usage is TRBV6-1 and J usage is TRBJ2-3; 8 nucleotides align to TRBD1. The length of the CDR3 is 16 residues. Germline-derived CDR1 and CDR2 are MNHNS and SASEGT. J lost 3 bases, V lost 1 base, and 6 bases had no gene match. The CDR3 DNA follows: TGTGCCAGCAGTGAAGGGTCAGGGGGCATGACAGATACGCAGTATTTT. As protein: CASSEGSGGMTDTQYF.

CDR3 sequence (DNA): TGTGCCAGCAGTTCCGGACTAGGGGCCGTCGGTTCAGATGAGCAGTTCTTC. Translating gives CASSSGLGAVGSDEQFF. This chain links TRBV27 with TRBJ2-1, with 7 nucleotides matching TRBD2. The V and J ends lost 4 bases and 8 bases, in that order; junction bases with no gene match: 17. Germline V gene data show CDR1 as MNHEY and CDR2 as SMNVEV (reference sequence). The CDR3 has 17 residues.

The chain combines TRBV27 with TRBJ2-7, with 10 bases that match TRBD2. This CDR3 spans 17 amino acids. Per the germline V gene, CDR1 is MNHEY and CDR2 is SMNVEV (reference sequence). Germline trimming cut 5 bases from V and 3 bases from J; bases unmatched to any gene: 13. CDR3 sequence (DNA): TGTGCCAGCAGTGTCCCCCGGGCTAGCGGGAGTTTCTACGAGCAGTACTTC. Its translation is CASSVPRASGSFYEQYF.

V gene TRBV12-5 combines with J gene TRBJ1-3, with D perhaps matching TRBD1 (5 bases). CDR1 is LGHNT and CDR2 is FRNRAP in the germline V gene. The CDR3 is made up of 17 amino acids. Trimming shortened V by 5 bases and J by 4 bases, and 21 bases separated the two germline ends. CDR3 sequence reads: CASGPLTDIQGGNTIYF. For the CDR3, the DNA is TGTGCTAGTGGTCCCCTCACGGACATTCAGGGAGGAAACACCATATATTTT.

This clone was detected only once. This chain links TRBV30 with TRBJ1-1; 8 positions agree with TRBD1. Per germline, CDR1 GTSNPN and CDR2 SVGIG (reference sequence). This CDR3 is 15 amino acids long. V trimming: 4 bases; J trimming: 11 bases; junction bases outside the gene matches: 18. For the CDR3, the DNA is TGTGCCTGGAAGAAATCGGACAGGGATGCGTCGGTGGCTTTCTTT. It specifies CAWKKSDRDASVAFF.

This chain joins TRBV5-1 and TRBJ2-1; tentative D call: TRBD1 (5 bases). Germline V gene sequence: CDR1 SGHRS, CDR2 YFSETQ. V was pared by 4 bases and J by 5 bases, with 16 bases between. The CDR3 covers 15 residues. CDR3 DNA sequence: TGCGCCAGCAGCGTCATCAGGGCTACAGACAATGAGCAGTTCTTC. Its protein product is CASSVIRATDNEQFF.

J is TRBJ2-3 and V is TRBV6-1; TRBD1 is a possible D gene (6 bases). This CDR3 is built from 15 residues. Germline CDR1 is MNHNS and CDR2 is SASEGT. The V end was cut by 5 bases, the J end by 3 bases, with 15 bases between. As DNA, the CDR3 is TGTGCCAGCAGTACACAACAGGGTCGGACAGATACGCAGTATTTT. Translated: CASSTQQGRTDTQYF.

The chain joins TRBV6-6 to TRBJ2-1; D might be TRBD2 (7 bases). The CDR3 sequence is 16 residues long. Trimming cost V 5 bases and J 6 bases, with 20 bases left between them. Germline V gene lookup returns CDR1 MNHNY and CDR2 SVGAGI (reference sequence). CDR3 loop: CASSGGGPFSSNEQFF. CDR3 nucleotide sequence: TGTGCCAGCAGTGGGGGGGGGCCGTTTTCTAGCAATGAGCAGTTCTTC.

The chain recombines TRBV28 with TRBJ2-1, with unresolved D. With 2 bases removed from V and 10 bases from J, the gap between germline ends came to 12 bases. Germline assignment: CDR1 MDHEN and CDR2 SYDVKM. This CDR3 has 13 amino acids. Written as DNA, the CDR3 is TGTGCCAGCAGTTTAGGGGTAGAAAAGGAGCAGTTCTTC. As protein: CASSLGVEKEQFF. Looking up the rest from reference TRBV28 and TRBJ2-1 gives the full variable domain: DVKVTQSSRYLVKRTGEKVFLECVQDMDHENMFWYRQDPGLGLRLIYFSYDVKMKEKGDIPEGYSVSREKKERFSLILESASTNQTSMYLCASSLGVEKEQFFGPGTRLTVL.

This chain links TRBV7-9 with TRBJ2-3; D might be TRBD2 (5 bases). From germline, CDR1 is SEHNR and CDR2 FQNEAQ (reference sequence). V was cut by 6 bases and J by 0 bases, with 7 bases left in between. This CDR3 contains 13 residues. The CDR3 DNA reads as TGTGCCAGCAGGGGGAGTAGCACAGATACGCAGTATTTT. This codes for CASRGSSTDTQYF.

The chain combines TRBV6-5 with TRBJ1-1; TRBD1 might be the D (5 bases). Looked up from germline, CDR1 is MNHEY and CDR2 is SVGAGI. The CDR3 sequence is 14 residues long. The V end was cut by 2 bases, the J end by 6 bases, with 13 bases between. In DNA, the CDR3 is TGTGCCAGCAGTTACCCGGGGGAAGGGGCTGAAGCTTTCTTT. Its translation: CASSYPGEGAEAFF.

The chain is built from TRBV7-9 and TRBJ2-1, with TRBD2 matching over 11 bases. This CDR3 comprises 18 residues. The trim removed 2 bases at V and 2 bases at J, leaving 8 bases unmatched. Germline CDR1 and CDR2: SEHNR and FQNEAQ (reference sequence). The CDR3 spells CASSLPLRLAGTYNEQFF. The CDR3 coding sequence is TGTGCCAGCAGCTTACCCCTCAGACTAGCGGGAACCTACAATGAGCAGTTCTTC. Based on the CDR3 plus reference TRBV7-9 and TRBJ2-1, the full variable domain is DTGVSQNPRHKITKRGQNVTFRCDPISEHNRLYWYRQTLGQGPEFLTYFQNEAQLEKSRLLSDRFSAERPKGSFSTLEIQRTEQGDSAMYLCASSLPLRLAGTYNEQFFGPGTRLTVL.

The DNA of the CDR3 is TGTGCCAGTTTAGGACTAGCGGGAAGGTATGAGCAGTTCTTC. Translation: CASLGLAGRYEQFF. V gene TRBV6-1 combines with J gene TRBJ2-1; TRBD2 matches at 12 bases. The CDR3 sequence is 14 residues long. Germline CDR1 and CDR2: MNHNS and SASEGT. V shed 9 bases, J shed 8 bases, and the junction held 8 bases outside the gene matches.

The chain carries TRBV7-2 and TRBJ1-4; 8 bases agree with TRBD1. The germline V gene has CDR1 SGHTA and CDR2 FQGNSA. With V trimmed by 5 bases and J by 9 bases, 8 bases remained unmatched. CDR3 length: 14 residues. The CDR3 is CASSQDRVNQKLFF. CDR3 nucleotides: TGTGCCAGCAGCCAGGACAGGGTGAATCAAAAACTGTTTTTT.

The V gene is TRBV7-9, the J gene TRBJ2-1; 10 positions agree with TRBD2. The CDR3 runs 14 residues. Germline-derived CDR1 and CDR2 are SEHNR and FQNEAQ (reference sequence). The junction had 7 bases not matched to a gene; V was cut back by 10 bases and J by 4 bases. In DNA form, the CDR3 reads TGTGCCACTGGAAGCGGGAGGGAGTACAATGAGCAGTTCTTC. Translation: CATGSGREYNEQFF.

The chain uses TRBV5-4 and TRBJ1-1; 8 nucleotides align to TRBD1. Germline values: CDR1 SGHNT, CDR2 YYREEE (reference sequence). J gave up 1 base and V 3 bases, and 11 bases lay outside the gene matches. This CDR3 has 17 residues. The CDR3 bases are TGTGCCAGCAGCTCTACAGGGGGACAATCAAGGAACACTGAAGCTTTCTTT. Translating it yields CASSSTGGQSRNTEAFF.

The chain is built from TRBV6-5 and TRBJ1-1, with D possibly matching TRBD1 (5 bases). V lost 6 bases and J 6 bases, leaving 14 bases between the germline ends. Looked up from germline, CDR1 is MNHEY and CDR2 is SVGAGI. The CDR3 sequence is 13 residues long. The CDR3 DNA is TGTGCCAGCAGCCGGGACCCTGCATCTGAAGCTTTCTTT. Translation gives CASSRDPASEAFF.